Sequencing of this T cell receptor beta chain was carried out in a study of T cell responses to AZD1222 COVID-19 vaccine. Per the germline V gene, CDR1 is MNHEY and CDR2 is SVGEGT. The CDR3 consists of 16 residues. V lost 5 bases and J lost 4; bases outside the gene matches: 11. Findings and caveats of the study: Recipients of two AZD1222 doses showed rising Spike-specific TCR breadth and depth. There were mostly white British donors and more females than males, and clonal diversity was possibly underestimated.

As for this clone: Its target is unknown.

The repertoire was sequenced with immunoSEQ multiplex PCR; TCRdb's copy has only in-frame clones and lacks some. This table has some 120,000 clones, approximately 88% appearing once. The sequences come from peripheral blood, collected on day 0 of MenACWY control vaccination. This TCR was recovered from an adult in good health. V gene TRBV6-2 or TRBV6-3 combines with J gene TRBJ1-5; 7 bases fit TRBD1. This chain's CDR3 is CASSNRQGAGNQPQHF. In nucleotides, the CDR3 is TGTGCCAGCAGTAACCGACAGGGTGCAGGGAATCAGCCCCAGCATTTT.